The clone carrying this TCR beta chain appeared a single time. The data stem from a study of blood T cell repertoires in COVID-19. Study at large: Samples came from the United States, Italy and Spain, spanning acute and convalescent COVID-19. From T cells, B-cell-depleted T cells, or PBMCs came the material, which was cDNA or gDNA.

Germline CDR1 reads MNHEY; CDR2 reads SVGAGI. This CDR3 is 15 amino acids long. V lost 4 bases to trimming and J lost 6 bases; unmatched junction nucleotides: 6. Profiled with immunoSEQ multiplex PCR; TCRdb holds only in-frame clones, not every one. The table includes 70,000 to 90,000 clones, approximately 87% detected once. This chain uses TRBV6-5 with TRBJ1-4; 9 bases are a match to TRBD1. What was sequenced was peripheral blood. This receptor was obtained from a human donor in a cohort sampled during active COVID-19. The CDR3 region has the DNA TGTGCCAGCAGTTCCGGACAGGGGCAAGATGAAAAACTGTTTTTT. Protein product: CASSSGQGQDEKLFF.